The 22 T cell receptor beta chains below come from one sample, sequenced in a study of CD8 T cells in ankylosing spondylitis. Study observations and caveats: Ankylosing spondylitis blood appeared to carry a characteristic TCR beta motif of roughly 8 highly homologous variants.

A single record per CDR3 protein comes from TCRdb applying MiXCR to the 5' RACE reads. The sample has about 500,000 distinct CDR3 sequences, over 4% seen once. For these TCRs, the target antigens are not known. The sequencing input was blood, either unsorted or a sorted T cell fraction (not recorded which). Every receptor here comes from a male donor with ankylosing spondylitis.

This clonotype was counted only a few times. The V call is TRBV20-1, the J call TRBJ2-2; D not resolved. The germline V and J ends were trimmed by 1 base and 3 bases, with 9 bases remaining between them. This CDR3 is built from 14 residues. The germline V gene encodes CDR1 DFQATT and CDR2 SNEGSKA (reference sequence). As DNA, the CDR3 is TGCAGTGCTAGAGGTATCGGGTACACCGGGGAGCTGTTTTTT. Its translation: CSARGIGYTGELFF.

This clonotype was counted at least ten times. The rearrangement links TRBV5-6 to TRBJ2-1, with D perhaps matching TRBD2 (5 bases). Trimming stripped 0 bases from V and 1 base from J, with 11 bases between. This CDR3 is built from 16 residues. Germline lookup yields CDR1 SGHDT and CDR2 YYEEEE. CDR3 sequence reads: CASSLGGPQSYNEQFF. The CDR3 region has the DNA TGTGCCAGCAGCTTGGGCGGGCCTCAATCCTACAATGAGCAGTTCTTC. The whole variable domain, remainder taken from reference TRBV5-6 and TRBJ2-1, is DAGVTQSPTHLIKTRGQQVTLRCSPKSGHDTVSWYQQALGQGPQFIFQYYEEEERQRGNFPDRFSGHQFPNYSSELNVNALLLGDSALYLCASSLGGPQSYNEQFFGPGTRLTVL.

This clonotype was recorded at least ten times. This chain links TRBV4-1 with TRBJ1-2, with D perhaps matching TRBD1 (6 bases). V was pared by 0 bases and J by 3 bases, with 11 bases between. From germline, CDR1 is MGHRA and CDR2 YSYEKL. The CDR3 loop spans 15 amino acids. The CDR3 reads CASSQDYRVDYGYTF. The CDR3 DNA follows: TGCGCCAGCAGCCAAGATTACAGGGTGGACTATGGCTACACCTTC.

This clonotype was detected ten times or more. The chain is built from TRBV20-1 and TRBJ2-5; 8 bases agree with TRBD2. Germline CDR1 and CDR2: DFQATT and SNEGSKA (reference sequence). Trimming at V came to 6 bases and at J to 2 bases, leaving 8 bases not matched to a gene. The CDR3 has 14 amino acids. The CDR3 nucleotides are TGCAGTGCATTAGGGGGACTAGTACAAGAGACCCAGTACTTC. It is translated as CSALGGLVQETQYF.

This clonotype was recorded many times. This chain links TRBV4-2 with TRBJ1-2, with D possibly being TRBD1 (5 bases). The CDR3 loop spans 16 amino acids. CDR1 and CDR2 (germline): LGHNA, YNFKEQ. Trimming stripped 3 bases from V and 6 bases from J, with 20 bases between. The CDR3: CASSQKTADSHHGYTF. The CDR3 nucleotides read TGTGCCAGCAGCCAGAAGACAGCGGACTCGCATCATGGCTACACCTTC.

Ten or more counts support this clonotype. The chain recombines TRBV5-1 with TRBJ2-4, with 9 bases lining up with TRBD2. The V segment lost 4 bases and the J segment 6 bases; nucleotides outside the gene matches: 5. CDR3 length: 14 amino acids. Per the germline V gene, CDR1 is SGHRS and CDR2 is YFSETQ. CDR3 coding DNA: TGCGCCAGCAGCGCGGGGGGGGAGATAAACATTCAGTACTTC. Protein: CASSAGGEINIQYF.

V and J are TRBV5-1 and TRBJ2-3; 9 nucleotides align to TRBD1. V gave up 0 bases and J gave up 6 bases; unmatched junction bases: 11. Germline assignment: CDR1 SGHRS and CDR2 YFSETQ. This CDR3 is 17 amino acids long. The CDR3 loop reads CASSLVRGTGYKDTQYF. As DNA, the CDR3 is TGCGCCAGCAGCTTGGTTCGTGGGACAGGGTATAAGGATACGCAGTATTTT.

This clonotype was picked up many times. The chain combines TRBV5-6 with TRBJ2-1; no clear D gene. V was trimmed by 3 bases and J by 5 bases, leaving 6 bases between them. This CDR3 comprises 12 residues. The germline CDR1 and CDR2 sequences are SGHDT and YYEEEE. As DNA, the CDR3 is TGTGCCAGCAGCTGGCTACACAATGAGCAGTTCTTC. Translated: CASSWLHNEQFF.

This clonotype was seen repeatedly, ten times or more. This chain links TRBV20-1 with TRBJ2-5, with 8 bases lining up with TRBD2. Germline loops: CDR1 DFQATT, CDR2 SNEGSKA (reference sequence). V trimming: 6 bases; J trimming: 5 bases; junction bases outside the gene matches: 11. This CDR3 has 14 amino acids. The CDR3 region has the DNA TGCAGTGCGCCCGGGGGGGGGGCGCGGGAGACCCAGTACTTC. Amino acids: CSAPGGGARETQYF.

There are a few counts of this clonotype. J is TRBJ2-7 and V is TRBV30; D is perhaps TRBD1 or TRBD2 (5 bases each). The CDR3 length is 16 residues. Per the germline V gene, CDR1 is GTSNPN and CDR2 is SVGIG (reference sequence). Between the trimmed V and J ends, which lost 4 bases and 1 base, there was a span of 20 bases. The CDR3 loop is CAWISGNFGHSYEQYF. In DNA, the CDR3 is TGTGCCTGGATCTCGGGAAATTTCGGACATTCCTACGAGCAGTACTTC.

The chain joins TRBV6-1 to TRBJ2-1; 7 bases are a match to TRBD1. J gave up 3 bases and V 7 bases, and 3 bases lay outside the gene matches. The V gene's germline CDR1 is MNHNS and CDR2 SASEGT. The CDR3 has 13 amino acids. As DNA, the CDR3 is TGTGCCAGCAAGGACAGGTTCTACAATGAGCAGTTCTTC. It codes for CASKDRFYNEQFF.

This clonotype was counted ten times or more. V usage is TRBV15 and J usage is TRBJ1-1; D is possibly TRBD1 (5 bases). This CDR3 is 14 amino acids long. Germline V gene sequence: CDR1 LNHNV, CDR2 YYDKDF (reference sequence). Trimming stripped 0 bases from V and 11 bases from J, with 16 bases between. CDR3 region: CATSRDLGDLTAFF. The CDR3 nucleotides are TGTGCCACCAGCAGAGATCTGGGGGACCTTACGGCTTTCTTT.

At least ten counts were recorded for this clonotype. This sequence joins TRBV15 and TRBJ2-1; D perhaps matches TRBD2 (5 bases). This CDR3 contains 14 residues. Germline CDR1 reads LNHNV; CDR2 reads YYDKDF (reference sequence). Trimming took 1 base from V and 8 from J, leaving 12 bases between them. CDR3 amino acids: CATSRGGETHEQFF. The DNA of the CDR3 is TGTGCCACCAGCAGAGGTGGGGAGACCCATGAGCAGTTCTTC.

This clonotype was counted ten times or more. This rearrangement joins TRBV9 to TRBJ1-2, with 10 bases lining up with TRBD1. Germline V gene lookup returns CDR1 SGDLS and CDR2 YYNGEE. This CDR3 comprises 16 residues. Losses at the gene ends were 3 bases for V and 3 bases for J; bases not matched to a gene: 8. The CDR3 region is CASSAGGTGEHYGYTF. CDR3 nucleotide sequence: TGTGCCAGCAGCGCGGGCGGGACAGGGGAGCACTATGGCTACACCTTC.

This clonotype showed up many times. This sequence joins TRBV7-9 and TRBJ2-7, with D unresolved. Trimming took 2 bases from V and 3 from J, leaving 11 bases between them. The germline CDR1 and CDR2 sequences are SEHNR and FQNEAQ (reference sequence). The CDR3 has 14 amino acids. This chain's CDR3 is CASSLSHSHYEQYF. For the CDR3, the DNA is TGTGCCAGCAGCTTATCGCACAGTCACTACGAGCAGTACTTC.

The chain uses TRBV7-9 and TRBJ2-3; D is ambiguous. CDR1 is SEHNR and CDR2 is FQNEAQ in the germline V gene (reference sequence). The CDR3 loop spans 15 amino acids. The ends were cut back, 1 base at V and 2 bases at J, with 10 bases in the middle. The CDR3 loop is CASSLGRPPTDTQYF. DNA for the CDR3: TGTGCCAGCAGCTTAGGGCGGCCACCCACAGATACGCAGTATTTT.

This clonotype came up many times. The chain joins TRBV7-2 to TRBJ2-1, with 12 bases fitting TRBD2. The CDR3 totals 15 residues. Trimming removed 6 bases from V and 5 bases from J; junction bases left unmatched: 5. Germline V CDR1 and CDR2: SGHTA, FQGNSA. The CDR3 here is CASSTSGGSHNEQFF. CDR3 sequence (DNA): TGTGCCAGCAGTACTAGCGGGGGGTCCCACAATGAGCAGTTCTTC.

This clonotype was found many times. This chain links TRBV28 with TRBJ2-7; D perhaps matches TRBD2 (6 bases). The CDR3 sequence is 12 residues long. The V and J ends lost 4 bases and 5 bases respectively, with 9 bases between them. Germline V lookup: CDR1 MDHEN, CDR2 SYDVKM. The CDR3: CASSWGGDEQYF. CDR3 bases: TGTGCCAGCAGTTGGGGCGGGGACGAGCAGTACTTC.

This clonotype was found many times. The gene calls are TRBV5-1 and TRBJ1-1, with TRBD1 as a possible D gene (5 bases). Germline CDR1 reads SGHRS; CDR2 reads YFSETQ. Trimming left V 9 bases short and J 3 bases short, with 15 bases between. CDR3 length equals 13 residues. CDR3 DNA sequence: TGCGCCACCTCTATTCAGGGAGACACTGAAGCTTTCTTT. Translation: CATSIQGDTEAFF.

The chain uses TRBV4-1 and TRBJ2-7, with 10 bases lining up with TRBD1. J lost 0 bases, V lost 4 bases, and 9 bases had no gene match. CDR1 is MGHRA, CDR2 YSYEKL, per germline. The CDR3 runs 17 residues. CDR3 coding DNA: TGCGCCAGCAGCCCTCACGGCCGGACAGGGGGCTCCTACGAGCAGTACTTC. Its protein product is CASSPHGRTGGSYEQYF.

This clonotype was seen repeatedly, ten times or more. V usage is TRBV4-2 and J usage is TRBJ1-3, with D uncertain. V was trimmed by 1 base and J by 0 bases, leaving 10 bases between them. The CDR3 spans 16 residues. The V gene's germline CDR1 is LGHNA and CDR2 YNFKEQ. In DNA, the CDR3 is TGTGCCAGCAGCCAAGGGGTACTATACTCTGGAAACACCATATATTTT. Its protein product is CASSQGVLYSGNTIYF.

In its sample, this clonotype was seen many times. This chain uses TRBV4-1 with TRBJ1-4; no firm D call. CDR3 size: 15 residues. Germline V gives CDR1 MGHRA, CDR2 YSYEKL. V was trimmed by 1 base and J by 10 bases, leaving 16 bases between them. The CDR3 DNA is TGCGCCAGCAGCCAAGGCGGCGGTTTCGAGGGAAAACTGTTTTTT. This gives the protein CASSQGGGFEGKLFF.